This T cell receptor (beta chain) was recorded in a study of CD8 T cells in Susac syndrome (dated by TCRdb to between 2017 and 2020). Describing the broader study: Whether CD8+ T cell activation and differentiation in Susac syndrome was antigen driven was tested using repertoire sequencing.

Cut back by 7 bases and 3 bases, the V and J ends lie 8 bases apart. CDR1 and CDR2, per the germline V gene, are KGHDR and SFDVKD. Counted from cysteine to phenylalanine, this CDR3 has 12 amino acids. Just CDR3 DNA is preserved here, 36 bases in frame from base 1. RNA was extracted using the RNeasy kit, and about 0.5 to 1 ug of the RNA was reverse transcribed with random hexamers. The immunoSEQ multiplex PCR assay, which covers 54 Vbeta and 13 Jbeta segments, was used to amplify TCR beta CDR3 regions. Bias from PCR amplification was corrected by using a synthetic template baseline for primer optimization and for computational correction. The paper's data handling went like this. Reads were assigned to V, D and J genes according to IMGT and analyzed in immunoSEQ Analyzer, with only productive sequences retained. To calculate clonality, Shannon entropy was normalized by log2 of the number of productive unique sequences and then subtracted from one. Public and private clones were assessed among the 100 most prevalent clones of each patient and control. Clones were defined as Susac-specific if absent from the healthy and MS cohorts, from over a thousand published viral clones and from other ImmuneACCESS disease sequences. TCRdb reprocessed the public reads (quality trimming at Q25 with fastp, clone calling with MiXCR) and kept in-frame beta chains. Each CDR3 protein gets just one entry, which takes the most common genes and DNA from the rows behind it. The V and J calls come from TCRdb's annotation, not from the publication. Here the sample has 110,000 or so distinct CDR3 sequences; roughly 97% occur a single time. The ten top clones hold 0.075% to 0.1% of the sample.

Notes on this clonotype: No antigen is known for it. No base qualities exist here, and no much larger clone lies one base off it.

Broad study findings and their caveats: The number of individuals in the TCR sequencing and HLA analysis was acknowledged as relatively small.

Peripheral blood CD8+ and CD4+ T cells from healthy donors, Susac syndrome patients and multiple sclerosis patients were profiled using high-throughput TCR beta sequencing. Healthy donors were included as age- and sex-matched controls. Bulk CD8+ and CD4+ T cells were purified by magnetic negative isolation, while CD8+ TEMRA cells were enriched using FACS. Blood was collected in EDTA tubes and processed within 24 hours, with PBMCs isolated through density gradient centrifugation. PBMCs intended for TCR sequencing were cryopreserved in liquid nitrogen and thawed later in a water bath at 37 degrees C. The sorted or isolated CD4+, CD8+ and CD8+ TEMRA cells had a purity of 90% or higher.

This clonotype originated in a human donor in good health. Recombination connected TRBV24-1 to TRBJ2-5; TRBD2 might be the D gene, on 5 matching bases. The sequenced sample was CD4+ T cells from PBMCs. CDR3 sequence: CATRGAEETQYF. The DNA sequence is TGTGCCACCAGGGGAGCGGAAGAGACCCAGTACTTC.